In this sample, the clone carrying this T cell receptor (beta chain) turned up a few times. Its antigen is as yet unknown. These data originate in a study of shared clonotypes between healthy human individuals. Across the whole study: A couple of women and a few men aged 18 to 49 served as donors.

Sequencing was performed with immunoSEQ multiplex PCR; in TCRdb, only in-frame clones are kept and a portion is missing. The repertoire holds fewer than 850,000 clones, with roughly 87% as singletons. The length of the CDR3 is 13 residues. The study's findings and limits: At large depth, rarefaction still showed sorted-subset sequencing to be incomplete. Relative to their counterparts shared across all four donors, non-shared clonotypes exhibited diminished generation probabilities.

The chain combines TRBV12-2 with TRBJ1-5. TRBV12-2 is a pseudogene. The sequence came from a man aged 18 to 30 in good health. Some clones in this sample may be carry-over from other donors' samples. The sample consisted of memory CD8+ T cells from PBMCs. Described subset: CD45RO+ cells pooled with CCR7-negative TemRA cells. This CDR3 reads CASRSLVNQPQHF. CDR3 DNA sequence: TGTGCAAGTCGCTCCTTAGTTAATCAGCCCCAGCATTTT.